The entry below gives a single T cell receptor beta chain sequence along with its context. The target antigen is unknown. CDR1 SGHTA and CDR2 FQGTGA come from the germline V gene. The length of the CDR3 is 14 residues. Trimming pared 5 bases from V and 3 bases from J, leaving 12 bases between. The record originates from a study of cytomegalovirus exposure and HLA in healthy donors. Study-wide findings and caveats: Earlier analysis yielded a pattern in which most TCR beta V segments were productive about 90% or about 30% of the time.

The PCR ran on 60 Vbeta and 13 Jbeta primers. Profiled with immunoSEQ multiplex PCR; TCRdb holds only in-frame clones, not every one. The sample shows fewer than 200,000 clones, around 80% of them seen only once. Material for sequencing was PBMCs. The source of this sequence is a woman aged 45-60 years in good health and CMV-seropositive. This chain uses TRBV7-3 with TRBJ2-3; D possibly corresponds to TRBD2 (5 bases). The CDR3 loop is CASSPSGKTDTQYF. In nucleotides, the CDR3 is TGTGCCAGCAGCCCGTCCGGGAAAACAGATACGCAGTATTTT.